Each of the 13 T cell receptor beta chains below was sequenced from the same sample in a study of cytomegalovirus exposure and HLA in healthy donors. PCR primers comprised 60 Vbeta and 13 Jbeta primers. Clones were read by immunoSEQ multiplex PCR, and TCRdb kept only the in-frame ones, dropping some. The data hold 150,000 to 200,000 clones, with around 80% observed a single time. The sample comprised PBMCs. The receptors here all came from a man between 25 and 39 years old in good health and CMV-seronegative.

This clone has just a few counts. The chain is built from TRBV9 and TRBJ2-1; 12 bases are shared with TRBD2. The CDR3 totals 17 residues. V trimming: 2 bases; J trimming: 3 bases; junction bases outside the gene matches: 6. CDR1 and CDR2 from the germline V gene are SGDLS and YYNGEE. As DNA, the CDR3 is TGTGCCAGCAGCGTCGCTAGCGGGAGGGAAATCTACAATGAGCAGTTCTTC. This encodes CASSVASGREIYNEQFF.

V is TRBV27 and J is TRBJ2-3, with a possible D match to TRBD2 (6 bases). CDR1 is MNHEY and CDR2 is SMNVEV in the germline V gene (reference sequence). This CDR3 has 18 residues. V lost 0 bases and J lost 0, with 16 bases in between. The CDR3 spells CASSLSKSGLVSTDTQYF. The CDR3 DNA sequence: TGTGCCAGCAGTTTATCGAAAAGCGGGCTGGTAAGCACAGATACGCAGTATTTT.

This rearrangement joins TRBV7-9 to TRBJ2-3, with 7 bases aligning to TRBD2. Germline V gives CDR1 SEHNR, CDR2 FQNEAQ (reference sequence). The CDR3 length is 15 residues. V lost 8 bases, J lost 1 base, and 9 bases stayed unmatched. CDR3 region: CASRPEGGGTDTQYF. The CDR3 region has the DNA TGTGCCAGCCGACCCGAGGGAGGGGGCACAGATACGCAGTATTTT. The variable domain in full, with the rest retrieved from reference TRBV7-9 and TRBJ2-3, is DTGVSQNPRHKITKRGQNVTFRCDPISEHNRLYWYRQTLGQGPEFLTYFQNEAQLEKSRLLSDRFSAERPKGSFSTLEIQRTEQGDSAMYLCASRPEGGGTDTQYFGPGTRLTVL.

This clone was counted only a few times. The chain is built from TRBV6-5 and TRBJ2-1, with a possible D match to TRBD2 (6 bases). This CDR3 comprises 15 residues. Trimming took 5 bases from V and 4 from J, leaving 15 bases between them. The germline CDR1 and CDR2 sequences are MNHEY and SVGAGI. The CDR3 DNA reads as TGTGCCAGCAGTGCCGGCCTAGCGCCGTACAATGAGCAGTTCTTC. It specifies CASSAGLAPYNEQFF.

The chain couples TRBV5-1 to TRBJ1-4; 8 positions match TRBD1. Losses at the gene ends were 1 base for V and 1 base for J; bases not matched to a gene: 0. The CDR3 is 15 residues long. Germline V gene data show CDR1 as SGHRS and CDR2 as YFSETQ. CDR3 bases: TGCGCCAGCAGCTTGACAGGGGGAACTAATGAAAAACTGTTTTTT. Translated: CASSLTGGTNEKLFF.

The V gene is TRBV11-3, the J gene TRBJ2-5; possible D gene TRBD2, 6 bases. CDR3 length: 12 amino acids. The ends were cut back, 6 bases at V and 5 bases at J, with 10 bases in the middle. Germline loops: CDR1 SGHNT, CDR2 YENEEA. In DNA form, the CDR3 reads TGTGCCAGCAGTACAGGAGGGGAGACCCAGTACTTC. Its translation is CASSTGGETQYF.

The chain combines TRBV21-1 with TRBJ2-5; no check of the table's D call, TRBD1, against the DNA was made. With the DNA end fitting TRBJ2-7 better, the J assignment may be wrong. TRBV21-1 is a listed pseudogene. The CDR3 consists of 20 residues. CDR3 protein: CASSTPRGTGESGGSYEQYF. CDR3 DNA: TGTGCCAGCAGCACCCCGAGGGGGACAGGGGAAAGTGGAGGATCCTACGAGCAGTACTTC.

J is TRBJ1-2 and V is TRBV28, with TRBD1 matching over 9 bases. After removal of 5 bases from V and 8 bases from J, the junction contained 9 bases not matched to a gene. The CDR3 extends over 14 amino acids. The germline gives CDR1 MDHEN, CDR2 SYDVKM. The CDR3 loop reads CASSPWGQGGGYTF. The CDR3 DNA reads TGTGCCAGCAGTCCATGGGGACAGGGTGGGGGCTACACCTTC.

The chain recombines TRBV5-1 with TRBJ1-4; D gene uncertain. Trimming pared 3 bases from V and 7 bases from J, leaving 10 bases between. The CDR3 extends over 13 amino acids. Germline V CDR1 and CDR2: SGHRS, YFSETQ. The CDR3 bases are TGCGCCAGCAGCTGGAGTGGGTTTGAAAAACTGTTTTTT. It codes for CASSWSGFEKLFF.

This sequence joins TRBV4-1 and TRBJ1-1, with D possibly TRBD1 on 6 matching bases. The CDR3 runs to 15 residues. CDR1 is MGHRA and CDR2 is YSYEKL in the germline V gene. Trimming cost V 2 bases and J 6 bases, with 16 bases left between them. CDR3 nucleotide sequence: TGCGCCAGCAGCCAAATGAGGGGGATGTATCCTGAAGCTTTCTTT. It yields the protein CASSQMRGMYPEAFF.

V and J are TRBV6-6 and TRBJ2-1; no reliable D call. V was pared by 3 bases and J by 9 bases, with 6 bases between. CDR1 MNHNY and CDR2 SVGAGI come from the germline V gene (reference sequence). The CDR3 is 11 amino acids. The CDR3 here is CASSYPGEQFF. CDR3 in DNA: TGTGCCAGCAGTTATCCCGGTGAGCAGTTCTTC.

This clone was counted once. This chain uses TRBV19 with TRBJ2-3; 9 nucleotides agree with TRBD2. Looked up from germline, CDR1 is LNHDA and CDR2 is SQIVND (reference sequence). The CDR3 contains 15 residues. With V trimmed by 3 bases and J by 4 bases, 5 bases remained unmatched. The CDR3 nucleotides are TGTGCCAGTAGTATTGCGGGAGGGTTCCCAGATACGCAGTATTTT. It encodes CASSIAGGFPDTQYF. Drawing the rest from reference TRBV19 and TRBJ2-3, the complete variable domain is DGGITQSPKYLFRKEGQNVTLSCEQNLNHDAMYWYRQDPGQGLRLIYYSQIVNDFQKGDIAEGYSVSREKKESFPLTVTSAQKNPTAFYLCASSIAGGFPDTQYFGPGTRLTVL.

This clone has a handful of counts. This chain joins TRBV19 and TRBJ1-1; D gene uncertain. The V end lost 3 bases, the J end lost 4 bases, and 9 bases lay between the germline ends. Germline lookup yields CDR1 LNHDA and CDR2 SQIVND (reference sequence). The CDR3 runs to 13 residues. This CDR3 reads CASSIRGSTEAFF. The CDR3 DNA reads TGTGCCAGTAGTATTCGCGGGAGCACTGAAGCTTTCTTT.